A selection of T cell receptor beta chains follows, all from one sample in a study of T cell repertoires in aging, cancer and after chemotherapy. TCRdb analysed the multiplex PCR reads with MiXCR anew, one entry per CDR3 protein. Here the sample spans about 10,000 distinct CDR3 sequences, about 24% being singletons. The specimen sequenced was blood. Receptors originate from a human donor in good health. Both conserved end residues are part of each CDR3. A D gene is named only where the DNA matches it firmly. The size of a clone is reported for some rows only, either as once, few or many, or as a class for expanded clones.

clone size	V gene	J gene	D gene	CDR3 protein	CDR3 DNA
NA	TRBV5-5	TRBJ1-5	NA	CASSLGRNQPQHF	TGTGCCAGCAGCTTGGGCCGCAATCAGCCCCAGCATTTT
few	TRBV4-3	TRBJ2-7	TRBD2	CASSQHTPTSGGIVYEQYF	TGCGCCAGCAGCCAACACACACCCACTAGCGGGGGGATCGTCTACGAGCAGTACTTC
NA	TRBV12-3/TRBV12-4	TRBJ2-1	TRBD2	CASSLTSGGRHNEQFF	TGTGCCAGCAGCTTGACTAGCGGGGGGCGCCACAATGAGCAGTTCTTC
NA	TRBV19	TRBJ2-2	NA	CASRRGPNTKELFF	TGTGCCAGTAGAAGGGGACCTAACACCAAGGAGCTGTTTTTT
NA	TRBV18	TRBJ2-3	NA	CASSPTTTDTQYF	TGTGCCAGCTCACCCACTACCACAGATACGCAGTATTTT
few	TRBV15	TRBJ2-6	NA	CATSRGRSGANVLTF	TGTGCCACCAGCAGAGGGCGCTCTGGGGCCAACGTCCTGACTTTC
medium-sized	TRBV19	TRBJ2-1	TRBD2	CASSSLTGTSNYNEQFF	TGTGCCAGTAGTAGCCTTACCGGGACTAGTAACTACAATGAGCAGTTCTTC
few	TRBV6-5	TRBJ1-5	NA	CASRNSNQPQHF	TGTGCCAGCAGGAACAGCAATCAGCCCCAGCATTTT
NA	TRBV5-1	TRBJ2-3	NA	CASSGDGPTQYF	TGCGCCAGCAGCGGGGATGGCCCAACGCAGTATTTT
few	TRBV5-4	TRBJ2-5	NA	CASSLAGDETQYF	TGTGCCAGCAGCTTGGCCGGGGATGAGACCCAGTACTTC
few	TRBV24-1	TRBJ1-3	TRBD1	CATGWDRVSGNTIYF	TGTGCCACCGGCTGGGACAGGGTGTCCGGAAACACCATATATTTT
few	TRBV18	TRBJ1-1	TRBD1	CASSPGTGGLATEAFF	TGTGCCAGCTCACCAGGGACAGGGGGCTTGGCCACTGAAGCTTTCTTT
medium-sized	TRBV30	TRBJ2-7	TRBD1	CAWSYRGTGAYEQYF	TGTGCCTGGAGTTATAGGGGGACAGGGGCCTACGAGCAGTACTTC
NA	TRBV9	TRBJ2-2	NA	CASSVARGGRRSTGELFF	TGTGCCAGCAGCGTAGCTAGGGGGGGCCGAAGGAGCACCGGGGAGCTGTTTTTT
medium-sized	TRBV29-1	TRBJ2-2	TRBD1	CSVGLRAGGRTGELFF	TGCAGCGTTGGGCTGAGGGCAGGGGGTCGAACCGGGGAGCTGTTTTTT
medium-sized	TRBV7-9	TRBJ1-6	NA	CASSLWQGPLSPLHF	TGTGCCAGCAGCTTATGGCAGGGACCGCTGTCGCCCCTCCACTTT
NA	TRBV11-2	TRBJ2-3	NA	CASSSLRDFTTDTQYF	TGTGCCAGCAGCTCCCTCCGGGACTTTACCACAGATACGCAGTATTTT
medium-sized	TRBV5-4	TRBJ1-1	NA	CASSLLQGTEAFF	TGTGCCAGCAGCTTATTACAGGGCACTGAAGCTTTCTTT
NA	TRBV30	TRBJ1-5	NA	CAWGDLPLSQPQHF	TGTGCCTGGGGGGACCTCCCCTTGTCTCAGCCCCAGCATTTT
few	TRBV7-9	TRBJ2-5	NA	CASSFLREQETQYF	TGTGCCAGCAGCTTTCTCCGGGAACAAGAGACCCAGTACTTC
few	TRBV20-1	TRBJ2-4	NA	CSAGAVLDIQYF	TGCAGTGCTGGAGCGGTTCTTGACATTCAGTACTTC
medium-sized	TRBV19	TRBJ2-2	NA	CASSIARENTGELFF	TGTGCCAGTAGTATCGCCAGGGAGAACACCGGGGAGCTGTTTTTT
few	TRBV25-1	TRBJ1-1	TRBD1	CASSDGQGKAEAFF	TGTGCCAGCAGTGATGGACAGGGGAAAGCTGAAGCTTTCTTT
NA	TRBV7-2	TRBJ2-7	NA	CASSWGINEQYF	TGTGCCAGCAGCTGGGGGATCAATGAGCAGTACTTC
medium-sized	TRBV15	TRBJ2-2	NA	CATSTLPRGTGELFF	TGTGCCACCAGCACCCTTCCTCGGGGCACCGGGGAGCTGTTTTTT
NA	TRBV4-3	TRBJ2-1	NA	CASSQDSPPSEQFF	TGCGCCAGCAGCCAAGATTCGCCCCCCTCTGAGCAGTTCTTC
NA	TRBV12-3/TRBV12-4	TRBJ2-5	TRBD1	CASSTGGRETQYF	TGTGCCAGCAGTACAGGGGGAAGGGAGACCCAGTACTTC
NA	TRBV30	TRBJ1-1	NA	CAWSTLQGNTEAFF	TGTGCCTGGAGTACCCTTCAAGGAAACACTGAAGCTTTCTTT
few	TRBV11-2	TRBJ1-1	NA	CASSPPGYTEAFF	TGTGCCAGCAGTCCGCCCGGCTACACTGAAGCTTTCTTT
NA	TRBV6-2/TRBV6-3	TRBJ2-5	NA	CASSSAIGGETKYF	TGTGCCAGCAGTTCCGCGATCGGAGGAGAGACCAAGTACTTC
NA	TRBV19	TRBJ2-5	TRBD2	CATQRLAGAGKTQYF	TGTGCCACGCAAAGACTAGCGGGGGCCGGGAAGACCCAGTACTTC
few	TRBV19	TRBJ2-7	TRBD2	CASSPFWSSGEFYEQYF	TGTGCCAGTAGCCCCTTTTGGTCTAGCGGGGAGTTCTACGAGCAGTACTTC
few	TRBV20-1	TRBJ1-5	NA	CSASVLGNQPQHF	TGCAGTGCTAGCGTTTTGGGGAATCAGCCCCAGCATTTT
medium-sized	TRBV13	TRBJ2-7	NA	CASSLVGRVYEQYF	TGTGCCAGCAGCTTAGTTGGCAGGGTCTACGAGCAGTACTTC
few	TRBV28	TRBJ2-7	NA	CASSPRAYEQYF	TGTGCCAGCAGCCCAAGGGCCTACGAGCAGTACTTC
NA	TRBV29-1	TRBJ2-1	TRBD1	CSAEGRGLGEQFF	TGCAGCGCCGAGGGCAGGGGGCTTGGTGAGCAGTTCTTC
once	TRBV11-2	TRBJ2-7	NA	CASSPGTSTYEQYF	TGTGCCAGCAGCCCCGGGACTTCCACCTACGAGCAGTACTTC
few	TRBV6-1	TRBJ1-5	NA	CAGGMDAYQPQHF	TGTGCCGGTGGGATGGACGCCTATCAGCCCCAGCATTTT
NA	TRBV6-4	TRBJ2-7	TRBD1	CASKPTGSSYEQYF	TGTGCCAGCAAACCGACAGGGAGCTCCTACGAGCAGTACTTC
few	TRBV6-1	TRBJ1-5	TRBD1	CASSDPTGTGLLYSNQPQHF	TGTGCCAGCAGTGACCCCACCGGGACAGGGTTACTTTATAGCAATCAGCCCCAGCATTTT
NA	TRBV5-1	TRBJ2-3	NA	CASSLAIQGATDTQYF	TGCGCCAGCAGCTTGGCTATACAGGGCGCCACAGATACGCAGTATTTT
few	TRBV5-6	TRBJ1-1	NA	CASSLPWGGPEAFF	TGTGCCAGCAGCTTGCCATGGGGAGGACCTGAAGCTTTCTTT
medium-sized	TRBV30	TRBJ2-1	NA	CAWSVIDSQFF	TGTGCCTGGAGTGTTATAGATTCGCAGTTCTTC
NA	TRBV6-5	TRBJ2-2	NA	CANRRDLTGELFF	TGTGCCAACAGGAGGGATTTGACCGGGGAGCTGTTTTTT
few	TRBV7-9	TRBJ2-7	TRBD2	CASSLSGLAGGQVEQYF	TGTGCCAGCAGCTTGTCGGGACTAGCGGGGGGCCAGGTCGAGCAGTACTTC
few	TRBV20-1	TRBJ1-1	TRBD1	CSAFTGQGGIEAFF	TGCAGTGCTTTCACAGGACAGGGAGGGATTGAAGCTTTCTTT
NA	TRBV4-1	TRBJ2-7	TRBD1	CASSQDRDRRTYEQYF	TGCGCCAGCAGCCAAGATAGGGACAGGCGGACCTACGAGCAGTACTTC
few	TRBV7-9	TRBJ1-2	NA	CASSLEDGYTF	TGTGCCAGCAGCTTAGAAGATGGCTACACCTTC
NA	TRBV5-5	TRBJ2-2	NA	CASSSPGRTGELFF	TGTGCCAGCAGCTCTCCTGGAAGAACCGGGGAGCTGTTTTTT
NA	TRBV10-3	TRBJ2-2	NA	CAISESSGVNTGELFF	TGTGCCATCAGTGAGTCGTCCGGGGTTAATACCGGGGAGCTGTTTTTT
few	TRBV5-6	TRBJ2-2	NA	CASSPPASGGHGELFF	TGTGCCAGCAGCCCCCCGGCCTCTGGGGGGCACGGGGAGCTGTTTTTT
few	TRBV7-2	TRBJ2-5	NA	CASSLEGGPQETQYF	TGTGCCAGCAGCTTAGAAGGGGGTCCCCAAGAGACCCAGTACTTC
NA	TRBV7-2	TRBJ2-1	TRBD2	CASSLSDPRLAGGPQFF	TGTGCCAGCAGCTTGTCTGACCCCCGACTAGCGGGGGGACCCCAGTTCTTC
NA	TRBV4-3	TRBJ1-1	NA	CASSQDLGTDITTFF	TGCGCCAGCAGCCAAGACCTTGGGACCGATATTACAACTTTCTTT